This TCR beta chain was sequenced for a study of T-cell memory formation after mild COVID-19. Study information: For the most part, TCR clusters were specific to one donor.

V was shortened by 5 bases and J by 7 bases, with 20 bases between the two germline ends. Germline V CDR1 and CDR2: MNHEY, SMNVEV (reference sequence). The CDR3 spans 16 residues. Notes on this clonotype: Its antigen remains unknown.

Overall study results and limits: Contracting CD4+ clones were located mainly in CM and EM, and CD8+ clones in EMRA. Researchers found some responding clones in pre-infection memory, a sign that cross-reactive memory joined.

TCRdb itself ran the 5' RACE reads through MiXCR, one entry per CDR3 protein. This sample has around 400,000 distinct CDR3 sequences, with roughly a quarter found just once. Material for sequencing was PBMCs or a T cell subset sorted from them (not recorded which). The source is an adult woman who had mild COVID-19 (a few samples of this study predate the infection). Cell type and time point are not known. This chain connects TRBV27 to TRBJ2-2; D assignment may be TRBD1 or TRBD2 (5 bases each). CDR3 sequence reads: CASSRGVPADHGELFF. In DNA, the CDR3 is TGTGCCAGCAGTCGAGGGGTCCCCGCGGACCACGGGGAGCTGTTTTTT.